Below, 17 T cell receptor beta chains from the same sample are listed, as sequenced in a study of PD-1 blockade in classical Hodgkin lymphoma. Time point reported: newly diagnosed, previously untreated cHL patient sample. The repertoire was sequenced with immunoSEQ multiplex PCR; TCRdb's copy has only in-frame clones and lacks some. This table has some 21,000 clones, roughly 94% appearing once. Material: peripheral blood mononuclear cells (PBMCs). The receptors were sampled from a human donor with classical Hodgkin lymphoma.

The chain employs TRBV19 and TRBJ1-4, with 7 bases lining up with TRBD1. The junction had 1 base not matched to a gene; V was cut back by 6 bases and J by 0 bases. Per germline, CDR1 LNHDA and CDR2 SQIVND (reference sequence). This CDR3 is 14 amino acids long. The CDR3 loop reads CASRTGSTNEKLFF. CDR3 DNA: TGTGCCAGTAGGACAGGGTCAACTAATGAAAAACTGTTTTTT.

The chain employs TRBV6-5 and TRBJ1-2; maybe TRBD1 (6 bases). V gave up 6 bases and J gave up 5 bases, with 13 bases separating them. Germline V CDR1 and CDR2: MNHEY, SVGAGI. The CDR3 consists of 13 residues. The CDR3 DNA sequence: TGTGCCAGCAGGGGCGGGGGGACATATGGCTACACCTTC. Residues: CASRGGGTYGYTF.

This clone occurred once. The chain combines TRBV2 with TRBJ2-3, with D unresolved. Germline-derived CDR1 and CDR2 are SNHLY and FYNNEI. There are 13 residues in the CDR3. Trimming stripped 0 bases from V and 5 bases from J, with 6 bases between. CDR3 coding DNA: TGTGCCAGCAGTGAAGCGTACGGAGATACGCAGTATTTT. This codes for CASSEAYGDTQYF.

The genes are TRBV7-2 and TRBJ2-1; perhaps TRBD2 as D (6 bases). V was cut by 1 base and J by 7 bases, with 14 bases left in between. This CDR3 has 15 residues. The germline V gene has CDR1 SGHTA and CDR2 FQGNSA. The CDR3 here is CASSLGRGLGNEQFF. In DNA, the CDR3 is TGTGCCAGCAGCTTAGGGCGGGGACTGGGGAATGAGCAGTTCTTC.

The chain combines TRBV29-1 with TRBJ2-7; weak D call: TRBD1 (6 bases). Trimming removed 4 bases from V and 2 bases from J, with 12 bases in between. The CDR3 is 13 residues long. The germline V gene encodes CDR1 SQVTM and CDR2 ANQGSEA. The CDR3 region is CSVGGTGPYEQYF. The CDR3 DNA reads TGCAGCGTTGGAGGCACAGGGCCCTACGAGCAGTACTTC.

V is TRBV2 and J is TRBJ2-3; the D is unclear. The CDR3 has 14 amino acids. Trimming took off 6 bases at V and 1 base at J, with 11 bases between the two ends. CDR1 is SNHLY, CDR2 FYNNEI, per germline. The CDR3 region has the DNA TGTGCCAGCAGGTCCCTACCGCGCACAGATACGCAGTATTTT. Its translation: CASRSLPRTDTQYF. Looking up the rest from reference TRBV2 and TRBJ2-3 gives the full variable domain: EPEVTQTPSHQVTQMGQEVILRCVPISNHLYFYWYRQILGQKVEFLVSFYNNEISEKSEIFDDQFSVERPDGSNFTLKIRSTKLEDSAMYFCASRSLPRTDTQYFGPGTRLTVL.

V and J are TRBV2 and TRBJ1-5, with 10 nucleotides matching TRBD1. V trimming: 6 bases; J trimming: 6 bases; junction bases outside the gene matches: 11. The CDR3 is 16 amino acids. From germline, CDR1 is SNHLY and CDR2 FYNNEI. The CDR3 DNA reads TGTGCCAGCAGCTTGAACCGGGACAGGGGCGGTCAGCCCCAGCATTTT. Its translation: CASSLNRDRGGQPQHF.

The chain carries TRBV20-1 and TRBJ1-1, with D hard to call. Germline assignment: CDR1 DFQATT and CDR2 SNEGSKA (reference sequence). V was trimmed by 6 bases and J by 11 bases, leaving 13 bases between them. This CDR3 is built from 10 residues. CDR3 in amino acids: CSAAGIGAFF. The CDR3 coding sequence is TGCAGTGCAGCCGGCATAGGGGCTTTCTTT.

This clone was seen a single time. The CDR3 sequence: CASSRAGTSGGAGVETQYF. CDR3 nucleotide sequence: TGTGCCAGCAGCAGAGCCGGGACTAGCGGGGGGGCCGGTGTGGAGACCCAGTACTTC. V gene TRBV5-4 combines with J gene TRBJ2-5, with 16 bases aligning to TRBD2. The CDR3 length is 19 residues. The V and J ends lost 4 bases and 5 bases, in that order; junction bases with no gene match: 14. CDR1 is SGHNT, CDR2 YYREEE, per germline (reference sequence).

The chain links TRBV6-5 to TRBJ1-5; tentatively, D is TRBD1 (5 bases). Trimming removed 3 bases from V and 11 bases from J, with 20 bases in between. The CDR3 loop spans 15 amino acids. Germline lookup yields CDR1 MNHEY and CDR2 SVGAGI. The CDR3 region has the DNA TGTGCCAGCAGTTATTCAAGGACCTTGGCGGGGGCCCAGCATTTT. As protein: CASSYSRTLAGAQHF.

This chain links TRBV19 with TRBJ2-1; the D is unclear. This CDR3 comprises 12 residues. Germline CDR1 is LNHDA and CDR2 is SQIVND (reference sequence). V lost 1 base to trimming and J lost 10 bases, with 8 bases between them. The CDR3, as DNA: TGTGCCAGTAGTATAGTCTCGGGCGAGCAGTTCTTC. Encoded protein: CASSIVSGEQFF.

The rearrangement links TRBV7-8 to TRBJ1-5; D remains ambiguous. Looked up from germline, CDR1 is SGHVS and CDR2 is FQNEAQ. Deletions cut 5 bases from V and 0 bases from J, with 17 bases between. The CDR3 contains 17 residues. The CDR3, as DNA: TGTGCCAGCAGCCCAAGACCGTTAGGGTATAGCAATCAGCCCCAGCATTTT. Its translation: CASSPRPLGYSNQPQHF.

V and J are TRBV25-1 and TRBJ2-4, with D maybe TRBD2 (5 bases). The V end lost 4 bases, the J end lost 6 bases, and 22 bases lay between the germline ends. Germline values: CDR1 MGHDK, CDR2 SYGVNS. The CDR3 spans 17 residues. CDR3: CASSANPPDLRGNIQYF. CDR3 coding DNA: TGTGCCAGCAGTGCCAACCCCCCGGACTTGCGAGGAAACATTCAGTACTTC.

This sequence joins TRBV19 and TRBJ2-7; D unclear. The germline V gene encodes CDR1 LNHDA and CDR2 SQIVND (reference sequence). The CDR3 runs 17 residues. Between the trimmed V and J ends, which lost 5 bases and 6 bases, there was a span of 26 bases. Written as DNA, the CDR3 is TGTGCCAGTAGTTCGACGGACCTGTCCTATCGAATGGGCGAGCAGTACTTC. Protein sequence: CASSSTDLSYRMGEQYF.

V is TRBV20-1 and J is TRBJ1-1; D is unresolved. Germline V gene sequence: CDR1 DFQATT, CDR2 SNEGSKA (reference sequence). Trimming left V 4 bases short and J 7 bases short, with 10 bases between. CDR3 size: 11 residues. For the CDR3, the DNA is TGCAGTGCTACGCAGGTCGGTGAAGCTTTCTTT. It codes for CSATQVGEAFF.

V usage is TRBV9 and J usage is TRBJ2-3, with D hard to call. In germline, CDR1 is SGDLS, CDR2 YYNGEE. V shed 0 bases and J shed 5 bases, with 19 bases lying between them. The CDR3 is 17 amino acids. The DNA for the CDR3 is TGTGCCAGCAGCGTAGGAGAGGCACCCCGGAGTCGAGATACGCAGTATTTT. Protein product: CASSVGEAPRSRDTQYF.

The chain uses TRBV6-5 and TRBJ2-5; the D gene is possibly TRBD1 (5 bases). Germline CDR1 and CDR2: MNHEY and SVGAGI. This CDR3 has 15 residues. The V end lost 5 bases, the J end lost 4 bases, and 17 bases lay between the germline ends. CDR3 amino acids: CASSRPSGAGETQYF. DNA of the CDR3: TGTGCCAGCAGTCGCCCCAGTGGGGCTGGAGAGACCCAGTACTTC.